One TCR beta chain is described in this entry. The specificity of this receptor is unknown. No much larger clonotype is one base removed from it; base qualities were not supplied. To prepare the library, PCR was applied. Sequencing instrument: Illumina HiSeq 2500. To reduce PCR and sequencing biases, unique molecular identifiers were built into the TCR beta cDNA libraries. Every 1 to 10 million input T cells yielded approximately 500,000 cDNA molecules, meaning each molecule approximated one T cell. The same protocol used for the earlier healthy control dataset was applied to prepare and sequence the patient libraries. Samples belonging to the same batch were prepared together, multiplexed and sequenced on a shared HiSeq lane. Turning to the authors' computational methods: MIGEC handled the raw barcoded reads, throwing out single-read molecular identifier groups before consensus assembly and CDR3 extraction. Clonotype tables were post-analysed with VDJtools, normalizing diversity by down-sampling all datasets to the smallest sample size. Repertoire overlap clustering matched CDR3 amino acid but not nucleotide sequences to correct batch-related cross-sample contamination. TCRdb reanalyzed the raw reads on its own, using fastp at Q25 for trimming and MiXCR for clone calling, and kept in-frame beta chains. For every CDR3 protein sequence, its rows merge into one entry that carries the most common genes and DNA. TCRdb, not the authors, supplied the V and J calls. This sample is represented by about 560,000 distinct CDR3 sequences; roughly 46% of them were singletons. The top ten clones comprise 1.5% to 2% of the sample.

The data stem from a study of post-analysis software for immune sequencing data (dated by TCRdb to between 2015 and 2017). About the full investigation: Relapsing-remitting, secondary progressive and progressive-relapsing multiple sclerosis were recorded as disease courses, and subtype annotation was lacking for some patients. The multiple sclerosis patient repertoires were compared with about a dozen previously published healthy control repertoires from donors aged about 6 to 28 years. A subset of samples was prepared in parallel using single-end sample barcoding, then pooled and co-amplified after Illumina adapter ligation.

What the authors observed across the whole study: Strong co-clustering of samples prepared in the same batch was shown by direct clustering with F measure, prompting a batch-effect correction. Significantly higher frequencies in patients than in controls were found for five TRBV segments, including TRBV5-6, TRBV5-1 and TRBV20-1. The control group was slightly older than the multiple sclerosis patient group. Compared with controls, multiple sclerosis patients had significantly lower normalized Chao1 diversity, a finding suggesting substantial peripheral T-cell clonal expansion.

From the cysteine through the phenylalanine, the CDR3 covers 15 amino acids. Only the CDR3 DNA is retained, 45 bases long and in frame from the first base. V is cut by 3 bases and J by 6 bases, and the space between the germline ends is 15 bases. To demonstrate the VDJtools post-analysis software, TCR beta repertoires were profiled from the peripheral blood of some 12 young patients with multiple sclerosis. The multiple sclerosis patients were children and adolescents ranging in age from roughly 6 to 15 years. Sequenced input: blood. The sequence was obtained from a girl aged 5-17 years with multiple sclerosis. Recombination joined TRBV12-3 or TRBV12-4 with TRBJ2-1, and the D gene may be TRBD2, 6 bases matching. The CDR3 protein sequence reads: CASSFSTRSGNEQFF. The nucleotide sequence reads TGTGCCAGCAGTTTTTCGACTAGGAGTGGCAATGAGCAGTTCTTC.